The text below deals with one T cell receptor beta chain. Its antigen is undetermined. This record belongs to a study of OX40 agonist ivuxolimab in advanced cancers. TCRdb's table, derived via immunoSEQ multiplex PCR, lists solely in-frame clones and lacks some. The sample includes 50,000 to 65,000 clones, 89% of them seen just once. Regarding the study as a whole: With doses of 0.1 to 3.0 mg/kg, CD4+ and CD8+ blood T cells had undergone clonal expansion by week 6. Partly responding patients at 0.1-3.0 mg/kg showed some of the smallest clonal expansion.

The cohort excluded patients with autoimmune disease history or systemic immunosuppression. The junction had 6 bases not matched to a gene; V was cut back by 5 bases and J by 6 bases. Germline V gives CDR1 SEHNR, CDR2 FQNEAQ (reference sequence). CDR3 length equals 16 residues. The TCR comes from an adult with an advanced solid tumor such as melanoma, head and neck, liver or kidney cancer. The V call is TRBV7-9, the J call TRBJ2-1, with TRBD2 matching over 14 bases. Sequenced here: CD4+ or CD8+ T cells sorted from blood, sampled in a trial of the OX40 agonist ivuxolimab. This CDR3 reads CASSPWTSGRSNEQFF. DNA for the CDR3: TGTGCCAGCAGCCCATGGACTAGCGGGAGGTCCAATGAGCAGTTCTTC.